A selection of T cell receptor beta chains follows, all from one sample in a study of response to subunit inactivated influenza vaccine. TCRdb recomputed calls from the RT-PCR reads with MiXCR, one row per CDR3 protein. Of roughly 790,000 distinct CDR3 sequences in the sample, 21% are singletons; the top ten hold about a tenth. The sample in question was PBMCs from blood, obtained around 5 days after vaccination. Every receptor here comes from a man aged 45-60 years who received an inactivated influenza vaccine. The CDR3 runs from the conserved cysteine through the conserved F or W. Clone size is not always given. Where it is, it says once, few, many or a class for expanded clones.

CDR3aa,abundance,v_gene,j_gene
CASSQDATGYNEQFF,-,TRBV4-2,TRBJ2-1
CATSRDVLQPQHF,few,TRBV15,TRBJ1-5
CAIYGQVSNEQYF,-,TRBV11-2,TRBJ2-7
CASSSITSGSKTQYF,few,TRBV12-3/TRBV12-4,TRBJ2-5
CSVDGDRGGTGELFF,many,TRBV29-1,TRBJ2-2
CASSSPNSGNTIYF,-,TRBV7-2,TRBJ1-3
CASSPLGTSGETQYF,many,TRBV4-3,TRBJ2-5
CASSPQVSSTDTQYF,few,TRBV5-1,TRBJ2-3
CSARDYGYEQYF,-,TRBV29-1,TRBJ2-7
CASLPLGPGSNTEAFF,-,TRBV7-6,TRBJ1-1
CASSSQRGEDEQYF,many,TRBV12-3/TRBV12-4,TRBJ2-7
CASSQDGGAGNTIYF,many,TRBV4-1,TRBJ1-3
CASSQVGGRTDTQYF,few,TRBV7-2,TRBJ2-3
CASSQPGQGGTEAFF,many,TRBV4-1,TRBJ1-1
CASSPGSDTQETQYF,-,TRBV5-4,TRBJ2-5
CSAEPLGTGIDEQYF,-,TRBV20-1,TRBJ2-7
CASSPNQAGGLETQYF,-,TRBV5-1,TRBJ2-5
CASSIQREATYEQYF,-,TRBV18,TRBJ2-7
CASSSRGQQYF,-,TRBV28,TRBJ2-3
CSASYRTYGQYF,-,TRBV20-1,TRBJ2-7
CSAPGLAGVETQCF,-,TRBV20-1,TRBJ2-5
CSAYRGTHEQYF,few,TRBV20-1,TRBJ2-7
CASSQAPSGSSYEQYF,few,TRBV4-1,TRBJ2-7
CAWSRNEGANNQPQHF,-,TRBV30,TRBJ1-5
CAIERGSKTQYF,-,TRBV24-1,TRBJ2-5
CASSLQPGQGYGYTF,few,TRBV5-1,TRBJ1-2
CSASREEWVNTEAFF,few,TRBV20-1,TRBJ1-1
CASSQDLGPYEQYF,many,TRBV4-3,TRBJ2-7
CASSPSTGTDYEQYF,few,TRBV27,TRBJ2-7
CASSLVPSGRVYNEQFF,-,TRBV5-1,TRBJ2-1
CSARDRMGIAKNIQYF,many,TRBV20-1,TRBJ2-4
CASSQIAGGPYNEQFF,few,TRBV4-3,TRBJ2-1
CASSLRQTFYEQYF,once,TRBV7-8,TRBJ2-7
CSASWEAGGSEQFF,few,TRBV20-1,TRBJ2-1
CASSLEAGPFSYNEQFF,few,TRBV11-2,TRBJ2-1
CASSPPGTSRETQYF,few,TRBV18,TRBJ2-5
CASSYVRGVTDTQYF,-,TRBV6-2/TRBV6-3,TRBJ2-3
CASLGLVGDEQFF,-,TRBV25-1,TRBJ2-1
CATSRSGLVTDTQYF,-,TRBV15,TRBJ2-3
CASSNQETQYF,many,TRBV5-1,TRBJ2-5
CSAGRDTLTGELFF,few,TRBV20-1,TRBJ2-2
CASSGHRGHDYGYTF,few,TRBV9,TRBJ1-2
CASSPLISTDTQYF,few,TRBV7-9,TRBJ2-3
CASSLSWSPRGGTYEQYF,-,TRBV27,TRBJ2-7
CSASTGNGFNSPLHF,once,TRBV20-1,TRBJ1-6
CASSTRTGFTGELFF,-,TRBV7-6,TRBJ2-2
CATGTVNEQFF,few,TRBV24-1,TRBJ2-1
CASSQAAGHHSSYNEQFF,few,TRBV6-8,TRBJ2-1
CASQEESSYEQYF,-,TRBV12-3/TRBV12-4,TRBJ2-7